This T cell receptor beta chain was recovered during a study of cytomegalovirus exposure and HLA in healthy donors (TCRdb year 2017). For the study in its entirety: In an earlier analysis of some 550 of the donors, less than 350 Gb of sequence data and 120 million or so unique TCR beta sequences from 180 million or so T cells were reported. Of the approximately 400 genotyped donors, more than 75% were placed in the genetic ancestry cluster associated with self-reported Caucasian donors. Donor age, sex, ethnicity and CMV serostatus were collected together with the repertoire data. The study was designed to test whether signatures of past pathogen exposure could be identified by cataloging public T cell receptors. HLA typing covered class I and class II loci at four-digit resolution. A separate validation cohort of approximately 120 different subjects was used in addition to the 666-subject first cohort. A later genetic analysis took genome-wide SNP genotypes for 398 of the 666 donors and used that subset as a discovery cohort. Rather than using new phenotypic data, the later analysis identified candidate immune exposures from TCR beta sequences and from how often those sequences occurred across donors. About five DR-DQ haplotypes were handled as single units for association and clustering because linkage in the cohort was strong. Among 398 genotyped donors of the cohort, an average of around 250,000 unique TCR beta nucleotide sequences was sequenced per donor, of which 15% to 20% were non-productive. A later analysis re-examined previously published TCR beta repertoires from 610 or so donors and added high-resolution HLA genotyping to investigate patterns of TCR occurrence. Typing coverage differed by locus: A, B, C, DRB1 and DQB1 were typed in roughly 620-640 donors, DQA1 in 500 to 550, DPA1 in roughly 590, and DPB1 in roughly 450. An early release covering 550 to 650 HLA-typed donors comprised 250 to 350 gigabases of sequencing data and 85 million or so unique TCR sequences. In an earlier analysis of 587 of the donors, high-throughput TCR beta sequencing was used to judge whether each TCR beta V gene segment behaved as functional or pseudogenic. Using immunosequencing, the study profiled T cell repertoires from roughly 650 subjects and related those repertoires to cytomegalovirus serostatus. High-throughput TCR immunosequencing, statistical association of individual TCRs with disease status, and machine learning were combined to predict cytomegalovirus infection status. All discovery cohort repertoires had been generated using a single sequencing platform.

CDR1 and CDR2, looked up from the germline V gene, are SGHDN and FVKESK. Deletion took 2 bases off V and 3 bases off J, with a span of 3 bases between the germline ends. The CDR3 starts with the cysteine, ends with the phenylalanine, and has 12 residues. Only the CDR3 region is kept as DNA, spanning 36 bases read in frame from base 1. Library method: the immunoSEQ multiplex PCR assay. For the multiplex PCR, a mixture combining 60 forward primers for TCR Vbeta segments and 13 reverse primers for TCR Jbeta segments was used. A multiplex PCR assay on genomic DNA amplified the CDR3 region of rearranged TCR beta genes. On the Illumina HiSeq System, the amplified TCR beta libraries were sequenced as 87-base-pair reads. From the authors' description of their analysis: Across the roughly 640 repertoires, a later analysis counted 80 million or so unique TCR beta chains, roughly 11 million of which were shared by at least two donors. Raw reads were error-corrected and collapsed into unique sequences with a nearest-neighbor algorithm that merged closely related sequences to remove PCR and sequencing errors. V, D and J gene segments were assigned by aligning CDR3 sequences to IMGT reference sequences. Each retained sequence needed at least a six-nucleotide match to both a V gene segment and a J gene segment. A rearrangement was called productive if the CDR3 had no stop codons and remained in frame with V and J, and every other rearrangement was called non-productive. CDR3 was defined by IMGT convention, running from the second conserved V-encoded cysteine to the conserved J-encoded phenylalanine. The earlier analysis of about 620 of the donors excluded sequences that lacked an unambiguous match to a single V gene segment. In an earlier analysis of 500 to 750 of the donors, V segments were called functional above 56.7% productive rearrangements and were called segregating when the between-donor standard deviation exceeded 5%. A statistical classification framework was built for diagnosing cytomegalovirus status from the catalog of TCR beta chain sequences. In a later analysis, TCR nucleotide sequences were compared against IMGT/GENE-DB human TR gene sequences so that V and J genes could be assigned. A later analysis assigned CDR3 sequences and most-parsimonious VDJ recombination scenarios with the TCRdist pipeline. A later analysis defined each TCR beta chain by its CDR3 amino acid sequence plus V-gene family, and excluded reads lacking a unique V-gene family. As a way to deal with suspected cross-contamination and a sequencing artifact, a later analysis dropped hundreds of nucleotide sequences that were highly shared and had low generation probability. In a later analysis, a clonal expansion index for each public chain was calculated from normalized within-repertoire ranks of inferred template counts. A later analysis computed generation probabilities with a VDJ recombination model fitted to out-of-frame rearrangements, and checked the results against IGoR. In a later analysis, TCR-TCR, TCR-HLA and TCR-CMV co-occurrence was scored with hypergeometric tests, and a repertoire-size bias correction was applied to TCR pairs. In a later analysis, false discovery rates were estimated by permuting HLA or CMV assignments 20 times. A later analysis grouped co-occurring TCRs with DBSCAN, adding TCRdist sequence similarity when clustering within HLA-allele-positive subsets. Co-occurrence clustering excluded repertoires with fewer than 30,000 or more than 120,000 public chains, plus five with anomalous nucleotide sharing. TCRdb limited this immuneACCESS table to in-frame rearrangements with V and J called. A share of clones is missing; checked studies link under half to unresolved V genes, and the rest is unexplained. The DNA was the basis for D and trimming; V, J and clone size are from that table. In this sample the table shows more than 130,000 clones, around 83% of which occur a single time. Jointly, the top ten make up around 4.1% of the sample.

The cohort consisted of 650 to 850 healthy bone marrow donors. At the time of sampling, all cohort members were nominally healthy, though unrecorded immune exposures were likely present. The donor was CMV seropositive and was included in the group of around 300 seropositive cohort members. A peripheral blood sample was collected from each donor, and TCR beta sequencing was performed on peripheral blood mononuclear cells. Genomic DNA extraction from the blood cell samples was performed with the Qiagen DNeasy Blood Extraction Kit. Points the paper makes about the study in general: For the cohort, immune exposure information was limited to CMV serostatus. Because counts were too low, 15 to 20 rarely observed V segments, including chromosome 9 orphons, were excluded from the earlier analysis of 500 to 700 of the donors. The cohort was sequenced for TCR beta chains only, and without alpha or paired-chain data the features that could be detected were limited. Compared with the roughly 710-donor mean, donors in an Asian-associated ancestry cluster had fewer N-insertions in productive TCRs, according to a later genetic analysis. Because the 87-base-pair reads could not distinguish some IMGT-functional V segments, including TRBV6-2 and TRBV6-3, those segments were excluded. A few of the identified cytomegalovirus-associated TCR beta chains were confirmed in vitro to be specific for cytomegalovirus antigens. The classifier was reported to diagnose cytomegalovirus status with high specificity and sensitivity in both the original cohort and the validation cohort. A total of 150 or so TCR beta chains were listed by the study as associated with cytomegalovirus. Strong co-occurrence of HLA alleles, especially DR and DQ, made assigning TCR associations to individual alleles difficult. Correlated functional status among segregating V segments might reflect linkage disequilibrium, but an unknown experimental factor could not be ruled out. It was suggested by the authors that the approach could potentially be generalized to other disease states and immunological phenotypes. A group of highly shared sequence variants was considered likely to be a technical artifact of the sequencing pipeline. While some public TCRs were present in many individuals, most TCR sequences turned up only very rarely across donors. In a later analysis, the rate of TCR association differed among HLA loci, with DRB1 alleles having the most associated TCRs and HLA-C alleles having the fewest. A further reported finding was that TCR beta sequences accurately predicted the HLA-A and HLA-B alleles for most subjects in the first cohort. A later analysis found that most CMV-associated TCR beta chains appeared HLA-restricted, with HLA associations seemingly driven largely by CMV exposure. Presence/absence analyses assumed roughly uniform sequencing depth across donors, an assumption that may not hold. Several of the top co-occurrence clusters appeared to be linked to parvovirus B19, influenza, CMV and Epstein-Barr virus, according to a later analysis. A later genetic analysis associated a missense DCLRE1C variant with V-gene and J-gene trimming of TCR beta chains, and an independent cohort replicated the association. An earlier analysis of approximately 590 of the donors showed that most TCR beta V segments appeared in productive rearrangements either about 90% or about 30% of the time, which broadly matched IMGT annotations. Because HLA typing was unavailable for some donors at each locus, only the typed subset was used in association tests. At a false discovery rate of 0.05, a later analysis linked 16,000 or so TCR beta sequences to specific HLA alleles. In a later analysis, HLA-associated TCR beta chains showed more clonal expansion and lower generation probabilities than non-associated chains that were equally common.

About this clone itself: Its antigen is still unknown. One base away there is no much larger clone; base qualities are not given.

The specimen was PBMCs. The origin of this receptor is a man aged 40-49 years in good health and CMV-seropositive. This chain is built from TRBV14 and TRBJ2-3; the D gene identity is not certain. The sequenced DNA: TGTGCCAGCAGCCAACTGACAGATACGCAGTATTTT. It is translated as CASSQLTDTQYF.